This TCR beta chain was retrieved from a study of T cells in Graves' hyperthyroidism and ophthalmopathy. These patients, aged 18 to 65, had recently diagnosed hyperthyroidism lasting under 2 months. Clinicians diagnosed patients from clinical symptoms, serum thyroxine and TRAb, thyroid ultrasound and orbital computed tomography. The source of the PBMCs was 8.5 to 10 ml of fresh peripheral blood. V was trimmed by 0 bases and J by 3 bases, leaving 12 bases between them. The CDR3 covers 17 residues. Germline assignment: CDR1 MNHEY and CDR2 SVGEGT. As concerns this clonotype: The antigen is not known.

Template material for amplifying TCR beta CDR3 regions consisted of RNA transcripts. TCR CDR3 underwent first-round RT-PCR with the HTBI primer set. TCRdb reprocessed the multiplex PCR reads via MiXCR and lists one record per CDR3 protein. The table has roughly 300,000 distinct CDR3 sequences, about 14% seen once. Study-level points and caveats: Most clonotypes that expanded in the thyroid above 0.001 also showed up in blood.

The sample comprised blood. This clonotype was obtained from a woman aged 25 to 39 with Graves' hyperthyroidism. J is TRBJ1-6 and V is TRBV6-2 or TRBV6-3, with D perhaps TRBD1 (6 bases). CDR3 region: CASSYSYRDLYNSPLHF. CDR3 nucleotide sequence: TGTGCCAGCAGTTACTCATACAGGGACCTCTATAATTCACCCCTCCACTTT.